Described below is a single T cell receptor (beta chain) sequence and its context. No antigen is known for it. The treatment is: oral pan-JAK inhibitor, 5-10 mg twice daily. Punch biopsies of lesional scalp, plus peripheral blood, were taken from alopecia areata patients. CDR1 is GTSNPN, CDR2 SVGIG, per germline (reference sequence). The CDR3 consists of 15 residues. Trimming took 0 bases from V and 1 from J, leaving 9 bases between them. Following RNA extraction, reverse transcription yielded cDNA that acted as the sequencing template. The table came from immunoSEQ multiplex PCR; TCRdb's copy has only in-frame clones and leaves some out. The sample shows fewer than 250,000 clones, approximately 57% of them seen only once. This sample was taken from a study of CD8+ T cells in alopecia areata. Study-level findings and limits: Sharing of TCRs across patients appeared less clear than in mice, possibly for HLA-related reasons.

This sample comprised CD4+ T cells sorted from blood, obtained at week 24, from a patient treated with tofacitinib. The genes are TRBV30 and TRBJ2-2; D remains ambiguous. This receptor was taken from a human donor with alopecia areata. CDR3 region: CAWSVGPGNTGELFF. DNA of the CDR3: TGTGCCTGGAGTGTAGGACCAGGGAACACCGGGGAGCTGTTTTTT.